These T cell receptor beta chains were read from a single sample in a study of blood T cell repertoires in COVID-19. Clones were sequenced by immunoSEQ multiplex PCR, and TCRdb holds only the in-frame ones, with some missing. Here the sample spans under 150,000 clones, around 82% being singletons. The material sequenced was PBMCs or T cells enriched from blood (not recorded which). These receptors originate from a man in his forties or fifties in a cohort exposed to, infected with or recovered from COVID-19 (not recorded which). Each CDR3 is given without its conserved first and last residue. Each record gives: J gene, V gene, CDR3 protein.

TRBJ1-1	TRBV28	ASSLGGDTEAF
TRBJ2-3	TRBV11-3	ASSPRDTDTQY
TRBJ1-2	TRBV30	AWTGTGEGYT
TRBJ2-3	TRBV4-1	ASSQAPPTSGRTDTQY
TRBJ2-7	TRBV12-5	ASGSTGQASYEQY
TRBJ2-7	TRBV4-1	ASSFGTSAYEQY
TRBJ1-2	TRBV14	ASSSRTGRFYGYT
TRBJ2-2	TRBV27	ASTTTGTGELF
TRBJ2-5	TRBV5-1	ASSSDRGYQETQY
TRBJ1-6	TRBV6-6	ASTRSYNSPLH
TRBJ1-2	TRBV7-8	ASSPGVIYGYT
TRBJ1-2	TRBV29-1	SVVEENYGYT
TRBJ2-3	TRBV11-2	ASSLARLAGGPDTQY
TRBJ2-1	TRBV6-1	ASSVDRVSSYNEQF
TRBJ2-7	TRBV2	ASSEALRGVRY
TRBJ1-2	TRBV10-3	ATPRRNRGGYT
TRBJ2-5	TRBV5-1	ASSAGLAGGQETQY
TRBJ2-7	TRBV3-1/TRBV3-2	ASSQVHSREQY
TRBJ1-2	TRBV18	ASSPLQFYGYT
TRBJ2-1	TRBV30	AWSAWESGNEQF
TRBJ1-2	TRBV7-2	ASSLSGDYGYT
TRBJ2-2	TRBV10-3	AISGRQDDTPLPGELF
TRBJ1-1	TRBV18	ASSPGRDRLTGHTEAF
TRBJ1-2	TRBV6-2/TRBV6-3	ASSYQGNYGYT
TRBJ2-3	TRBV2	ASSVGQGGTDTQY
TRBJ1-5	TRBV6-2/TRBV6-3	ASSDTGEAQPQH
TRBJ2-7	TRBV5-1	ASSPRTGGNFEQY
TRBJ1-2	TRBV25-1	ASSLTGWGYGYT